The 31 T cell receptor beta chains listed next were all sequenced from one sample in a study of blood T cell repertoires in COVID-19. Profiling relied on immunoSEQ multiplex PCR, and the TCRdb table lists in-frame clones only, not all of them. The table records 250,000 or so clones, approximately 90% of them present only once. Sequencing input: PBMCs or T cells enriched from blood (not recorded which). The receptor set was obtained from a woman in her thirties or forties with acute COVID-19.

The rearrangement joins TRBV4-1 to TRBJ1-1, with a weak D call TRBD1 (5 bases). The CDR3 runs 13 residues. Trimming shortened V by 4 bases and J by 1 base, and 7 bases separated the two germline ends. From germline, CDR1 is MGHRA and CDR2 YSYEKL. CDR3: CASSPQGNTEAFF. The CDR3 DNA sequence: TGCGCCAGCAGCCCCCAGGGGAACACTGAAGCTTTCTTT.

This clone was picked up one time. The rearrangement links TRBV10-3 to TRBJ2-7; 10 positions agree with TRBD1. Germline V gene data show CDR1 as ENHRY and CDR2 as SYGVKD. This CDR3 spans 12 amino acids. The junction had 9 bases not matched to a gene; V was cut back by 10 bases and J by 9 bases. The CDR3 spells CASGTGDSLQYV. The CDR3 DNA sequence: TGTGCCAGCGGGACAGGGGACTCGTTGCAGTACGTC.

The chain links TRBV7-8 to TRBJ2-1; 7 bases are shared with TRBD2. Germline CDR1 is SGHVS and CDR2 is FQNEAQ. This CDR3 spans 16 amino acids. Trimming removed 5 bases from V and 0 bases from J; junction bases left unmatched: 7. The CDR3 nucleotides are TGTGCCAGCAGCGAGGGGAGGGTCAGCTCCTACAATGAGCAGTTCTTC. Translating it yields CASSEGRVSSYNEQFF. Drawing the rest from reference TRBV7-8 and TRBJ2-1, the complete variable domain is GAGVSQSPRYKVAKRGQDVALRCDPISGHVSLFWYQQALGQGPEFLTYFQNEAQLDKSGLPSDRFFAERPEGSVSTLKIQRTQQEDSAVYLCASSEGRVSSYNEQFFGPGTRLTVL.

The rearrangement uses TRBV2 and TRBJ1-2; 8 nucleotides match TRBD1. Germline V gene sequence: CDR1 SNHLY, CDR2 FYNNEI. CDR3 length equals 12 residues. The ends lost 5 bases at V and 13 bases at J; junction bases unmatched: 9. CDR3 DNA: TGTGCCAGCAGTTCTTCAGGGGGCGCGTCCACCTTC. Amino acids: CASSSSGGASTF.

The chain is built from TRBV9 and TRBJ1-3; D call uncertain. The V gene's germline CDR1 is SGDLS and CDR2 YYNGEE. CDR3 length: 15 amino acids. Deletions cut 2 bases from V and 0 bases from J, with 9 bases between. The CDR3 is CASSVGRLSGNTIYF. In nucleotides, the CDR3 is TGTGCCAGCAGCGTCGGCCGACTCTCTGGAAACACCATATATTTT.

CDR3 sequence reads: CASSYSVTGPYYGYTF. DNA for the CDR3: TGTGCCAGCAGTTACTCGGTGACAGGGCCCTACTATGGCTACACCTTC. The genes are TRBV6-5 and TRBJ1-2, with 7 bases that match TRBD1. The CDR3 runs 16 residues. V shed 0 bases, J shed 3 bases, and the junction held 7 bases outside the gene matches. Germline lookup yields CDR1 MNHEY and CDR2 SVGAGI.

The V gene is TRBV7-2, the J gene TRBJ2-1; D may be TRBD2 (6 bases). CDR3 length: 16 residues. The V end lost 4 bases, the J end lost 1 base, and 14 bases lay between the germline ends. Germline lookup yields CDR1 SGHTA and CDR2 FQGNSA. CDR3 bases: TGTGCCAGCAGCTCAGTGGACGGACTATCCTACAATGAGCAGTTCTTC. Amino acids: CASSSVDGLSYNEQFF.

This chain connects TRBV5-6 to TRBJ2-3, with TRBD1 matching over 10 bases. CDR1 is SGHDT and CDR2 is YYEEEE in the germline V gene. V lost 1 base, J lost 2 bases, and 4 bases stayed unmatched. The CDR3 runs 16 residues. The CDR3: CASSLSGQGITDTQYF. CDR3 DNA: TGTGCCAGCAGCTTGTCGGGACAGGGGATCACAGATACGCAGTATTTT.

The gene calls are TRBV9 and TRBJ2-2; 8 bases are a match to TRBD2. The germline CDR1 and CDR2 sequences are SGDLS and YYNGEE. The CDR3 totals 16 residues. V was pared by 3 bases and J by 6 bases, with 10 bases of the junction left unmatched. The CDR3 coding sequence is TGTGCCAGCAGCGCTAGGGGGAGCGGGGGAGCCGGGGAGCTGTTTTTT. Its translation is CASSARGSGGAGELFF.

This chain joins TRBV7-8 and TRBJ1-2; D not resolved. Germline V gene sequence: CDR1 SGHVS, CDR2 FQNEAQ. The V and J ends lost 1 base and 8 bases respectively, with 17 bases between them. The CDR3 spans 15 residues. CDR3 DNA sequence: TGTGCCAGCAGCTTAGTCAGCGAAACTCCTTGGGGCTACACCTTC. This codes for CASSLVSETPWGYTF.

The genes are TRBV27 and TRBJ1-2; D is undetermined. Germline-derived CDR1 and CDR2 are MNHEY and SMNVEV (reference sequence). This CDR3 comprises 13 residues. Trimming took off 5 bases at V and 2 bases at J, with 9 bases between the two ends. The CDR3, as DNA: TGTGCCAGCAGTGAGAACCTAAACTATGGCTACACCTTC. The encoded protein is CASSENLNYGYTF.

V and J are TRBV7-8 and TRBJ1-2; 10 bases are shared with TRBD1. CDR3 length: 14 amino acids. The V segment lost 2 bases and the J segment 7 bases; nucleotides outside the gene matches: 4. Germline V gives CDR1 SGHVS, CDR2 FQNEAQ. This CDR3 reads CASSLRDRGFGYTF. The CDR3 DNA reads as TGTGCCAGCAGCTTAAGGGACAGGGGCTTTGGCTACACCTTC.

Only one count was recorded for this clone. The rearrangement uses TRBV27 and TRBJ2-7, with 8 bases lining up with TRBD2. The germline gives CDR1 MNHEY, CDR2 SMNVEV (reference sequence). CDR3 length: 16 residues. V lost 1 base to trimming and J lost 5 bases; unmatched junction nucleotides: 10. CDR3 loop: CASSLLASGSVNEQYV. The CDR3 coding sequence is TGTGCCAGCAGTTTATTGGCCAGCGGGAGTGTTAACGAGCAGTACGTC.

This clone occurred once. This chain joins TRBV27 and TRBJ2-3, with TRBD2 matching 9 bases. V trimming: 1 base; J trimming: 5 bases; junction bases outside the gene matches: 10. In germline, CDR1 is MNHEY, CDR2 SMNVEV (reference sequence). The CDR3 has 17 amino acids. CDR3 sequence: CASSLFVRAGGVDTQYF. CDR3 nucleotides: TGTGCCAGCAGTTTATTTGTCCGAGCGGGAGGAGTAGATACGCAGTATTTT.

The V call is TRBV10-3, the J call TRBJ1-6; D unclear. Germline-derived CDR1 and CDR2 are ENHRY and SYGVKD. CDR3 length: 14 amino acids. V gave up 6 bases and J gave up 9 bases, with 15 bases separating them. CDR3 region: CAISAQAFPSPLHF. The CDR3 DNA is TGTGCCATCAGCGCGCAGGCATTTCCTTCACCCCTCCACTTT.

DNA for the CDR3: TGTGCCAGCCGGGACAGGGGCGCCAAAAACATTCAGTACTTC. Amino acids: CASRDRGAKNIQYF. The chain is built from TRBV6-5 and TRBJ2-4, with 10 positions matching TRBD1. Looked up from germline, CDR1 is MNHEY and CDR2 is SVGAGI. With 8 bases clipped from V and 1 base from J, the junction kept 2 bases outside the gene matches. The CDR3 spans 14 residues.

This chain uses TRBV3-1 (or the pseudogene TRBV3-2) with TRBJ1-5; D unclear. V lost 3 bases to trimming and J lost 7 bases, with 10 bases between them. This CDR3 comprises 13 residues. Germline CDR1 LGHDT, CDR2 YNNKEL (reference sequence). The CDR3 DNA reads TGTGCCAGCAGCCACGGCTGGAGACAGCCCCAGCATTTT. Amino acids: CASSHGWRQPQHF.

V and J are TRBV21-1 and TRBJ2-5; no DNA check was done on the table's D call, TRBD1. TRBV21-1 is deemed a pseudogene. The CDR3 sequence is 15 residues long. CDR3 in amino acids: CASSKGKGAGETQYF. DNA of the CDR3: TGTGCCAGCAGCAAAGGAAAGGGGGCAGGGGAGACCCAGTACTTC.

The genes are TRBV2 and TRBJ2-5; 10 bases are a match to TRBD1. Germline assignment: CDR1 SNHLY and CDR2 FYNNEI. The junction had 11 bases not matched to a gene; V was cut back by 6 bases and J by 4 bases. This CDR3 has 16 amino acids. The CDR3: CASRLKKDRGLETQYF. DNA of the CDR3: TGTGCCAGCAGACTAAAGAAGGACAGGGGGTTAGAGACCCAGTACTTC.

Regarding this clone: Other DNA sequences within the sample encode an identical CDR3. The gene calls are TRBV7-2 and TRBJ2-5; perhaps TRBD2 as D (6 bases). Germline CDR1 SGHTA, CDR2 FQGNSA. Trimming stripped 0 bases from V and 5 bases from J, with 10 bases between. The CDR3 length is 14 residues. The CDR3 protein is CASSLALARETQYF. As DNA, the CDR3 is TGTGCCAGCAGCTTAGCACTAGCCCGGGAGACCCAGTACTTC.

This rearrangement joins TRBV11-2 to TRBJ2-2; perhaps TRBD1 as D (5 bases). Trimming took 1 base from V and 0 from J, leaving 9 bases between them. Germline CDR1 SGHAT, CDR2 FQNNGV. The length of the CDR3 is 16 residues. CDR3 residues: CASSLVWTTNTGELFF. The CDR3 DNA reads as TGTGCCAGCAGCTTAGTTTGGACAACGAACACCGGGGAGCTGTTTTTT.

The genes are TRBV7-2 and TRBJ2-5, with 11 nucleotides matching TRBD1. CDR3 length: 13 residues. J was trimmed by 4 bases and V by 6 bases; bases with no gene match: 1. Germline lookup yields CDR1 SGHTA and CDR2 FQGNSA. CDR3 nucleotide sequence: TGTGCCAGCAGTGGGACAGGGGGAGAGACCCAGTACTTC. Protein product: CASSGTGGETQYF.

The chain carries TRBV4-1 and TRBJ1-6, with 10 bases aligning to TRBD1. CDR1 is MGHRA and CDR2 is YSYEKL in the germline V gene. The CDR3 is 15 amino acids. The V and J ends lost 0 bases and 7 bases, in that order; junction bases with no gene match: 0. CDR3 coding DNA: TGCGCCAGCAGCCAAGAGGGACAGGGGAATTCACCCCTCCACTTT. Its protein product is CASSQEGQGNSPLHF.

The V and J genes are TRBV5-1 and TRBJ2-3; 7 bases line up with TRBD1. Trimming removed 2 bases from V and 2 bases from J; junction bases left unmatched: 5. CDR3 length: 15 amino acids. Germline assignment: CDR1 SGHRS and CDR2 YFSETQ. The CDR3 DNA reads TGCGCCAGCAGCTTAGATGGGACAGACACAGATACGCAGTATTTT. Translation gives CASSLDGTDTDTQYF. The complete variable domain, with remaining parts taken from reference TRBV5-1 and TRBJ2-3, reads KAGVTQTPRYLIKTRGQQVTLSCSPISGHRSVSWYQQTPGQGLQFLFEYFSETQRNKGNFPGRFSGRQFSNSRSEMNVSTLELGDSALYLCASSLDGTDTDTQYFGPGTRLTVL.

This clone was found once. The chain joins TRBV9 to TRBJ2-1; 7 nucleotides match TRBD1. The CDR3 extends over 13 amino acids. Trimming at V came to 4 bases and at J to 8 bases, leaving 6 bases not matched to a gene. CDR1 is SGDLS and CDR2 is YYNGEE in the germline V gene. The chain's CDR3 is CASSRHDRDEQFF. The CDR3, as DNA: TGTGCCAGCAGCCGCCATGACAGGGATGAGCAGTTCTTC.

This chain joins TRBV4-3 and TRBJ1-3; D is ambiguous. CDR1 and CDR2 from the germline V gene are LGHNA and YSLEER. This CDR3 contains 17 residues. Trimming left V 0 bases short and J 0 bases short, with 12 bases between. CDR3: CASSQDQVFSSGNTIYF. As DNA, the CDR3 is TGCGCCAGCAGCCAAGATCAGGTCTTCAGCTCTGGAAACACCATATATTTT.

V is TRBV12-3 or TRBV12-4 and J is TRBJ1-1, with 7 nucleotides matching TRBD1. V lost 5 bases and J lost 4; bases outside the gene matches: 4. The CDR3 covers 13 residues. CDR3 protein: CASSTRDSTEAFF. The CDR3 DNA reads as TGTGCCAGCAGTACTCGGGACAGCACTGAAGCTTTCTTT.

This chain uses TRBV3-1 (or the pseudogene TRBV3-2) with TRBJ1-1; a weak D match, TRBD1 (5 bases). Trimming pared 1 base from V and 9 bases from J, leaving 15 bases between. In germline, CDR1 is LGHDT, CDR2 YNNKEL (reference sequence). The CDR3 spans 14 residues. The CDR3 bases are TGTGCCAGCAGCCAAGGCCAGGGAGGGGTGAAAGCTTTCTTT. This translates into CASSQGQGGVKAFF.

The chain is built from TRBV6-1 and TRBJ2-5, with D possibly being TRBD2 (6 bases). The germline V and J ends were trimmed by 2 bases and 6 bases, with 16 bases remaining between them. This CDR3 is 15 amino acids long. Germline V gene sequence: CDR1 MNHNS, CDR2 SASEGT. The CDR3 sequence is CASSERGSLRKTQYF. CDR3 nucleotide sequence: TGTGCCAGCAGTGAACGGGGGTCCTTACGGAAGACCCAGTACTTC.

This chain uses TRBV19 with TRBJ1-4; no clear D. V was pared by 5 bases and J by 0 bases, with 7 bases between. Germline V lookup: CDR1 LNHDA, CDR2 SQIVND (reference sequence). The CDR3 runs to 14 residues. CDR3 in amino acids: CASSLAATNEKLFF. CDR3 sequence (DNA): TGTGCCAGTAGTCTGGCAGCAACTAATGAAAAACTGTTTTTT.

The chain combines TRBV18 with TRBJ2-2; 10 bases match TRBD1. V dropped 3 bases and J dropped 1; count of bases not matched to a gene: 8. The CDR3 loop spans 18 amino acids. Looked up from germline, CDR1 is KGHSH and CDR2 is LQKENI. CDR3 sequence (DNA): TGTGCCAGCTCACCCCGGGACAGGGGATCTTTGAACACCGGGGAGCTGTTTTTT. Protein sequence: CASSPRDRGSLNTGELFF. Full variable domain (rest looked up from reference TRBV18 and TRBJ2-2): NAGVMQNPRHLVRRRGQEARLRCSPMKGHSHVYWYRQLPEEGLKFMVYLQKENIIDESGMPKERFSAEFPKEGPSILRIQQVVRGDSAAYFCASSPRDRGSLNTGELFFGEGSRLTVL.